The source of this T cell receptor beta chain is a study of T cell responses to AZD1222 COVID-19 vaccine. Study in general: Pooling of second doses given at about 4 or about 12 weeks was done. Study-wide results and limits: The study found Spike-specific TCR breadth and depth rose after two AZD1222 doses.

Worth noting for this clone: What it recognizes is unknown.

The CDR3 is 14 amino acids. V was pared by 2 bases and J by 2 bases, with 9 bases between. In germline, CDR1 is SQVTM, CDR2 ANQGSEA. Clones were sequenced by immunoSEQ multiplex PCR, and TCRdb holds only the in-frame ones, with some missing. The sample consists of around 140,000 clones, around 90% of them appearing once. The source was peripheral blood, collected on day 0 of AZD1222 vaccination. This sequence was found in an adult in good health. J is TRBJ2-2 and V is TRBV29-1; D gene unclear. The CDR3 DNA follows: TGCAGCGTTGAACAGGTTGGAAACACCGGGGAGCTGTTTTTT. Its protein product is CSVEQVGNTGELFF.